This T cell receptor beta chain was sequenced for a study of T cell responses to AZD1222 COVID-19 vaccine. Study results and caveats: Baseline seropositivity occurred in only a handful of AZD1222 recipients. The study reported that nearly half of spike-specific TCRs target unmutated variant regions.

Second-dose recipients at about 4 or about 12 weeks were treated as one pooled group. CDR1 and CDR2 (germline): SEHNR, FQNEAQ (reference sequence). V was clipped by 5 bases and J by 8 bases; unmatched bases: 6. The CDR3 runs to 14 residues. Clones were read by immunoSEQ multiplex PCR, and TCRdb kept only the in-frame ones, dropping some. The sample carries 70,000 to 90,000 clones, 70% to 90% recorded once. As regards this clone: The antigen is not known.

The chain combines TRBV7-9 with TRBJ1-4; 9 positions match TRBD1. Sequenced here: peripheral blood, sampled 28 days after the second AZD1222 dose. The TCR sequence derives from an adult who received the AZD1222 COVID-19 vaccine. DNA for the CDR3: TGTGCCAGCAGCCCCGGGACAGGGTTGGAAAAACTGTTTTTT. Residues: CASSPGTGLEKLFF.